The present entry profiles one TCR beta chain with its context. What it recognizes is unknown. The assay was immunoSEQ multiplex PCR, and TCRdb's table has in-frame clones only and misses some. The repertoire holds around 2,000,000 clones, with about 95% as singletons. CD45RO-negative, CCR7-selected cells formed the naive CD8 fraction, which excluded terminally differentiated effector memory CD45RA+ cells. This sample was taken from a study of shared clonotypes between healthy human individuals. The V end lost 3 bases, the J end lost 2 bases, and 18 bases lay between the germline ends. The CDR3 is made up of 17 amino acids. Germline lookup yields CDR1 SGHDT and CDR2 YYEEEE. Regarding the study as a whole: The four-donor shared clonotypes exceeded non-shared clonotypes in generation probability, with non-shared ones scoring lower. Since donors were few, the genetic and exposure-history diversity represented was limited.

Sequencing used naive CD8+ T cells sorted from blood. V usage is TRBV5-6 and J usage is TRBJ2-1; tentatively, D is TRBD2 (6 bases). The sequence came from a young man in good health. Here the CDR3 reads CASSYDPTGEAYNEQFF. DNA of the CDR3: TGTGCCAGCAGCTACGACCCCACGGGGGAGGCCTACAATGAGCAGTTCTTC.